The present entry profiles one TCR beta chain with its context. The data belong to a study of shared clonotypes between healthy human individuals. Sequenced by immunoSEQ multiplex PCR; TCRdb stores in-frame clones only, minus some. The sample records roughly 2.2 million clones, over 90% being singletons. The CDR3 length is 12 residues. Germline assignment: CDR1 MNHNY and CDR2 SVGAGI (reference sequence). V shed 8 bases and J shed 2 bases, with 7 bases lying between them. The TCR originated in a man aged 18 to 30 in good health. Some clones in this sample may be carry-over from other donors' samples. The sample comprised naive CD4+ T cells from PBMCs. The subset denotes: CD45RA+ positively selected. This chain uses TRBV6-6 with TRBJ1-3; D not certain. The CDR3, as DNA: TGTGCCAGCCGGGAAACTGGAAACACCATATATTTT. Translating it yields CASRETGNTIYF.